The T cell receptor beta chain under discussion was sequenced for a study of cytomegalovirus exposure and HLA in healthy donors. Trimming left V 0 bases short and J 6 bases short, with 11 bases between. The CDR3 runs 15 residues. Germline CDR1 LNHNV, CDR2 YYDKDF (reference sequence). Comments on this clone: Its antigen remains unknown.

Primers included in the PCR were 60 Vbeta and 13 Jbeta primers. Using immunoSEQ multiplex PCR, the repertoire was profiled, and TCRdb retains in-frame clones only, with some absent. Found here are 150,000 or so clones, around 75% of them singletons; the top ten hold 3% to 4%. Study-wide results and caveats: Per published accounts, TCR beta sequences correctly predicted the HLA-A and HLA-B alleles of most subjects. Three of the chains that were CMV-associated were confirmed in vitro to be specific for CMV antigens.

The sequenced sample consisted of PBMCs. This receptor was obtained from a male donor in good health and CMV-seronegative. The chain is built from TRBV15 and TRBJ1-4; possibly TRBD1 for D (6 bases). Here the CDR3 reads CATSRDLQGHEKLFF. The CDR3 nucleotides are TGTGCCACCAGCAGAGATTTACAGGGCCATGAAAAACTGTTTTTT.